These T cell receptor beta chains were read from a single sample in a study of blood T cell repertoires in COVID-19. Sequencing used immunoSEQ multiplex PCR; TCRdb keeps in-frame clones, though not all of them. The data hold approximately 15,000 clones, with approximately 80% observed a single time. The source material was peripheral blood. These receptor sequences come from a man aged 40-50 years with active or convalescent COVID-19. The CDR3 runs from the conserved cysteine through the conserved F or W. A D gene is named only where the DNA matches it firmly. The listing skips clone size in some rows; elsewhere it reads once, few, many or a size class.

>-|TRBV28|TRBJ2-3|-
TGTGCCAGCGGCCTTCTCTATGGGCAGGGCACAGATACGCAGTATTTT
CASGLLYGQGTDTQYF
>-|TRBV4-1|TRBJ1-6|-
TGCGCCAGCAGTTTAATGGCAGGGGACTATAATTCACCCCTCCACTTT
CASSLMAGDYNSPLHF
>TRBD2|TRBV2|TRBJ2-3|-
TGTGCCAGCAGTAATAGGGGAGGGTTCACAGATACGCAGTATTTT
CASSNRGGFTDTQYF
>TRBD2|TRBV19|TRBJ2-1|-
TGTGCCAGTAGTATCTCACTAGCGGACTACAATGAGCAGTTCTTC
CASSISLADYNEQFF
>TRBD1|TRBV9|TRBJ1-1|-
TGTGCCAGCAGCGTAGGGGAGGACAGGGGGCTTATTGAAGCTTTCTTT
CASSVGEDRGLIEAFF
>-|TRBV15|TRBJ1-1|-
TGTGCCACCAGCAGAGGCCGCGGGGGCGGGACTGAAGCTTTCTTT
CATSRGRGGGTEAFF
>TRBD2|TRBV4-1|TRBJ2-1|-
TGCGCCAGCAGCCGGACACTAGCGCTTAGCTCCTACAATGAGCAGTTCTTC
CASSRTLALSSYNEQFF
>-|TRBV19|TRBJ2-7|-
TGTGCCAGTAGTATAGATTTGACAGACGAAGGCTCCTACGAGCAGTACTTC
CASSIDLTDEGSYEQYF
>TRBD2|TRBV4-1|TRBJ2-3|-
TGCGCCAGCAGCCAACCGACTAGCGGGGGAAGGGTAGATACGCAGTATTTT
CASSQPTSGGRVDTQYF
>-|TRBV29-1|TRBJ2-1|-
TGCAGCGTTGGGGGGACTTACAATGAGCAGTTCTTC
CSVGGTYNEQFF
>TRBD1|TRBV11-2|TRBJ1-6|-
TGTGCCAGCAGCAACACCGGGACAGAGAGTTCACCCCTCCACTTT
CASSNTGTESSPLHF
>TRBD2|TRBV5-4|TRBJ2-3|-
TGTGCCAGCAGCCCCGCGACTAGCGACCCAGATACGCAGTATTTT
CASSPATSDPDTQYF
>-|TRBV3-1/TRBV3-2|TRBJ1-2|-
TGTGCCAGCAGCCGCCGACCAGGGGCCCCAAACTATGGCTACACCTTC
CASSRRPGAPNYGYTF
>TRBD1|TRBV18|TRBJ2-7|-
TGTGCCAGCTCATCTACGGACAGGGTTCGATACGAGCAGTACTTC
CASSSTDRVRYEQYF
>TRBD2|TRBV2|TRBJ2-3|-
TGTGCCAGCAGTCCACGAGCGGGGAAGAGCACAGATACGCAGTATTTT
CASSPRAGKSTDTQYF
>TRBD2|TRBV6-2/TRBV6-3|TRBJ2-1|-
TGTGCCAGCAGTTACCGGGGACTAGCGGGAAACAATGAGCAGTTCTTC
CASSYRGLAGNNEQFF
>-|TRBV14|TRBJ2-7|-
TGTGCCAGCAGCCGCACCGGGAACTACTACGAGCAGTACTTC
CASSRTGNYYEQYF
>TRBD1|TRBV7-2|TRBJ2-3|-
TGTGCCAGCAGCTGGGACAGTCTCACAGATACGCAGTATTTT
CASSWDSLTDTQYF
>TRBD2|TRBV7-9|TRBJ2-3|-
TGTGCCAGCAGAGCGGGGGAGAGCACAGATACGCAGTATTTT
CASRAGESTDTQYF
>-|TRBV4-3|TRBJ2-6|-
TGCGCCAGCAGCCACTCCGACAGGCCTGGGGCCAACGTCCTGACTTTC
CASSHSDRPGANVLTF
>-|TRBV15|TRBJ1-3|-
TGTGCCACCAGCAGAGATGGGGCAACCGATGGAAACACCATATATTTT
CATSRDGATDGNTIYF
>TRBD1|TRBV10-3|TRBJ2-5|-
TGTGCCATCAGGACAGGGGGCGAGGAGACCCAGTACTTC
CAIRTGGEETQYF
>-|TRBV28|TRBJ1-2|-
TGTGCCAGCAGTTTATCGGGGACAACCATCTATGGCTACACCTTC
CASSLSGTTIYGYTF
>TRBD2|TRBV9|TRBJ2-3|-
TGTGCCAGCAGCGGAAGGGACTACACAGATACGCAGTATTTT
CASSGRDYTDTQYF
>TRBD1|TRBV9|TRBJ2-7|-
TGTGCCAGCAGCGTAGATACAGGGGCGGTTTACGAGCAGTACTTC
CASSVDTGAVYEQYF
>-|TRBV4-2|TRBJ2-2|-
TGTGCCAGCAGCCATGTCCTAACAGGGGGGGCTAGCGGTAACACCGGGGAGCTGTTTTTT
CASSHVLTGGASGNTGELFF
>TRBD1|TRBV24-1|TRBJ2-5|-
TGTGCCACCAGAGCCGGGACAGGGGCGTCGGAGACCCAGTACTTC
CATRAGTGASETQYF
>TRBD2|TRBV24-1|TRBJ2-1|-
TGTGCCACCAGTGACCCGGGACTAGCCCAGAATGAGCAGTTCTTC
CATSDPGLAQNEQFF
>-|TRBV19|TRBJ1-1|-
TGTGCCAGTAGTATTAACACAGGCGAATCGAAAGCTTTCTTT
CASSINTGESKAFF
>TRBD2|TRBV24-1|TRBJ2-7|-
TGTGCCACCAGTTCTTCGACTAGCGGAACCTACGAGCAGTACTTC
CATSSSTSGTYEQYF
>TRBD1|TRBV2|TRBJ2-3|-
TGTGCCAGCAGCCAGGGACAGGGGTCGCGGGGTACGCAGTATTTT
CASSQGQGSRGTQYF
>TRBD1|TRBV10-3|TRBJ2-1|-
TGTGCCATCAGTGAGAATAGGCTCCCCGGGACAGTCTACAATGAGCAGTTCTTC
CAISENRLPGTVYNEQFF
>-|TRBV2|TRBJ1-3|-
TGTGCCAGCAGTGAACAGTCATCTGGAAACACCATATATTTT
CASSEQSSGNTIYF
>TRBD2|TRBV19|TRBJ2-3|-
TGTGCCACTGGGACTAGCGTCGTTCCGCAGTATTTT
CATGTSVVPQYF
>-|TRBV18|TRBJ2-1|-
TGTGCCAGCTCACATCAGGGCCCCCCTCAAGGGGCGGGGGCCTCCTACAATGAGCAGTTCTTC
CASSHQGPPQGAGASYNEQFF
>-|TRBV4-1|TRBJ2-2|once
TGCGCCAGCAGCCAGGAGCAGGGCGCGAACACCGGGGAGCTGTTTTTT
CASSQEQGANTGELFF
>-|TRBV6-5|TRBJ1-1|-
TGTGCCAGCAGTTACTCCGGGGTTGGTGAAGCTTTCTTT
CASSYSGVGEAFF
>TRBD1|TRBV30|TRBJ2-3|-
TGTGCCTGGAGTACGACAGGGGATTACTCAGATACGCAGTATTTT
CAWSTTGDYSDTQYF
>-|TRBV6-5|TRBJ1-2|-
TGTGCCAGCAGCCAGTCCCTGACAGGCTATGGCTACACCTTC
CASSQSLTGYGYTF
>TRBD1|TRBV5-5|TRBJ2-5|-
TGTGCCAGCAGCCAACAGGGGGGCGGGAAGACCCAGTACTTC
CASSQQGGGKTQYF
>-|TRBV2|TRBJ2-2|-
TGTGCCGGCCGACGCGGCAATCAGGGGGGGGAGCTGTTTTTT
CAGRRGNQGGELFF
>-|TRBV7-8|TRBJ1-2|once
TGTGCCAGCAGTAACAGGGAAGGCTACACCTTC
CASSNREGYTF
>-|TRBV7-8|TRBJ2-7|medium-sized
TGTGCCAGCAGCCAAGGACAGACCTACGAGCAGTACTTC
CASSQGQTYEQYF
>-|TRBV11-3|TRBJ1-3|-
TGTGCCAGCAGCTTTTCCCTTTTTTCCTCTGGAAACACCATATATTTT
CASSFSLFSSGNTIYF
>-|TRBV6-1|TRBJ1-5|-
TGTGCCAGCAGTGAATTCGCAGTGGATCAGCCCCAGCATTTT
CASSEFAVDQPQHF
>-|TRBV28|TRBJ1-6|-
TGTGCCAGCAGGAGCCCTGCGGGCCTTTATAATTCACCCCTCCACTTT
CASRSPAGLYNSPLHF
>TRBD1|TRBV18|TRBJ2-6|-
TGTGCCAGCTCACCACCGGGACAGGGCGTTTCGAGGGCCAACGTCCTGACTTTC
CASSPPGQGVSRANVLTF
>TRBD2|TRBV4-1|TRBJ2-1|-
TGCGCCAGCAGCCTCGGACTAGCGGGAGGAGAGAATGAGCAGTTCTTC
CASSLGLAGGENEQFF